One sample yielded the 4 T cell receptor beta chains listed below, sequenced in a study of neoadjuvant nivolumab and ipilimumab in lung cancer. The method was immunoSEQ multiplex PCR; TCRdb's version includes in-frame clones alone and lacks a portion of them. The sample lists over 15,000 clones, less than 85% occurring once. The starting material was tumor tissue, obtained after neoadjuvant nivolumab, alone or with ipilimumab, at or shortly before surgery. These receptors originate from an adult with non-small cell lung cancer.

This rearrangement joins TRBV7-9 to TRBJ2-3; D is ambiguous. With 3 bases removed from V and 2 bases from J, the gap between germline ends came to 6 bases. CDR3 length: 13 amino acids. The germline gives CDR1 SEHNR, CDR2 FQNEAQ (reference sequence). CDR3 sequence (DNA): TGTGCCAGCAGCTTCCAGCCCACAGATACGCAGTATTTT. Its translation is CASSFQPTDTQYF.

The chain carries TRBV5-1 and TRBJ1-4, with D possibly being TRBD1 (5 bases). Germline-derived CDR1 and CDR2 are SGHRS and YFSETQ. The CDR3 length is 13 residues. V gave up 0 bases and J gave up 11 bases, with 11 bases separating them. CDR3 sequence: CASSLAPEGKLFF. The CDR3 DNA reads as TGCGCCAGCAGCTTGGCCCCGGAGGGGAAACTGTTTTTT. Supplemented by reference TRBV5-1 and TRBJ1-4, the full variable domain reads KAGVTQTPRYLIKTRGQQVTLSCSPISGHRSVSWYQQTPGQGLQFLFEYFSETQRNKGNFPGRFSGRQFSNSRSEMNVSTLELGDSALYLCASSLAPEGKLFFGSGTQLSVL.

This sequence joins TRBV5-1 and TRBJ2-5, with D perhaps matching TRBD1 (5 bases). V lost 0 bases to trimming and J lost 2 bases, with 11 bases between them. The CDR3 is 15 amino acids. Germline CDR1 is SGHRS and CDR2 is YFSETQ. CDR3 nucleotides: TGCGCCAGCAGCTTGGGGCAGGGTGGACAAGAGACCCAGTACTTC. Protein sequence: CASSLGQGGQETQYF.

This clone was counted once. The chain employs TRBV4-2 and TRBJ2-5; D assignment may be TRBD1 or TRBD2 (7 bases each). Trimming pared 2 bases from V and 1 base from J, leaving 14 bases between. Per germline, CDR1 LGHNA and CDR2 YNFKEQ. This CDR3 region has 16 residues. CDR3 nucleotide sequence: TGTGCCAGCAGCCAATCGCGGGGGACAGCCCAAGAGACCCAGTACTTC. Protein product: CASSQSRGTAQETQYF.